This T cell receptor (beta chain) was documented in a study of human thymus T cells. General study findings and limits: Usage of V and J genes appeared biased in thymic and blood repertoires.

J gave up 2 bases and V 2 bases, and 9 bases lay outside the gene matches. The germline V gene has CDR1 MNHNY and CDR2 SVGAGI (reference sequence). CDR3 length: 16 amino acids. All donors were healthy Finnish infants who were undergoing corrective surgery to treat congenital heart defects. Only four of the eight donors provided a roughly 0.5-1 mL blood sample. All available leukocytes, rather than a set cell count, yielded the blood DNA. Sequencing was performed with immunoSEQ multiplex PCR; in TCRdb, only in-frame clones are kept and a portion is missing. Among some 50,000 clones listed, 95% were seen once. Turning to this clone: Its specificity is not known.

V and J are TRBV6-6 and TRBJ2-7; 7 nucleotides agree with TRBD2. Sequenced input: blood. The sequence was collected from a girl less than two years old with a congenital heart defect but otherwise immunologically healthy. In nucleotides, the CDR3 is TGTGCCAGCAGTTACCCGGCTAGCGGAGCTACCTACGAGCAGTACTTC. It codes for CASSYPASGATYEQYF.